These 6 T cell receptor beta chains originate from one sample sequenced in a study of identifying expanded T cells in peripheral blood. Method: immunoSEQ multiplex PCR; TCRdb's copy keeps in-frame clones and lacks some. The data hold about 110,000 clones, with 88% observed a single time. The sequencing input was blood. All receptors derive from a person aged 18 to 75 in good health.

In DNA form, the CDR3 reads TGTGCCAGCAGTTACTCCGGGGGCGTGGGGACTGAAGCTTTCTTT. This codes for CASSYSGGVGTEAFF. The chain carries TRBV6-5 and TRBJ1-1; TRBD1 is a possible D gene (6 bases). Germline V gene lookup returns CDR1 MNHEY and CDR2 SVGAGI. This CDR3 is built from 15 residues. The V and J ends lost 0 bases and 5 bases respectively, with 13 bases between them.

This clone was counted once. The chain combines TRBV29-1 with TRBJ2-5; TRBD1 matches at 7 bases. The end of the DNA is better explained by TRBJ2-7, so the J call may be wrong. CDR1 and CDR2 from the germline V gene are SQVTM and ANQGSEA. The CDR3 runs to 15 residues. As DNA, the CDR3 is TGCAGCGTTGTATGGGACAGACAGCCTACCTACGAGCAGTACTTC. Translation gives CSVVWDRQPTYEQYF.

The V gene is TRBV7-2, the J gene TRBJ2-7; D ambiguous. Per germline, CDR1 SGHTA and CDR2 FQGNSA. The CDR3 has 12 residues. V was clipped by 5 bases and J by 0 bases, with 5 bases between them. In DNA, the CDR3 is TGTGCCAGCAGCCCCAGCTCCTACGAGCAGTACTTC. Translated, it gives CASSPSSYEQYF.

This clone is a singleton in its sample. This chain uses TRBV19 with TRBJ1-4, with D perhaps matching TRBD1 (5 bases). Deletions cut 7 bases from V and 5 bases from J, with 14 bases between. Germline loops: CDR1 LNHDA, CDR2 SQIVND (reference sequence). The CDR3 has 14 amino acids. CDR3 residues: CASNWGRLNEKLFF. For the CDR3, the DNA is TGTGCCAGTAACTGGGGCAGGCTGAATGAAAAACTGTTTTTT.

The rearrangement joins TRBV27 to TRBJ1-5; D gene unclear. Trimming shortened V by 5 bases and J by 0 bases, and 8 bases separated the two germline ends. Germline-derived CDR1 and CDR2 are MNHEY and SMNVEV (reference sequence). The CDR3 loop spans 14 amino acids. CDR3 sequence reads: CASSPYGSNQPQHF. The CDR3 nucleotides read TGTGCCAGCAGTCCCTATGGTAGCAATCAGCCCCAGCATTTT.

The chain joins TRBV5-4 to TRBJ2-5; 14 bases align to TRBD2. Germline CDR1 and CDR2: SGHNT and YYREEE (reference sequence). V trimming: 4 bases; J trimming: 3 bases; junction bases outside the gene matches: 5. The CDR3 runs to 16 residues. The CDR3 coding sequence is TGTGCCAGCAGCCTCGAGACTAGCGGGAGGGAAGAGACCCAGTACTTC. It translates to CASSLETSGREETQYF.